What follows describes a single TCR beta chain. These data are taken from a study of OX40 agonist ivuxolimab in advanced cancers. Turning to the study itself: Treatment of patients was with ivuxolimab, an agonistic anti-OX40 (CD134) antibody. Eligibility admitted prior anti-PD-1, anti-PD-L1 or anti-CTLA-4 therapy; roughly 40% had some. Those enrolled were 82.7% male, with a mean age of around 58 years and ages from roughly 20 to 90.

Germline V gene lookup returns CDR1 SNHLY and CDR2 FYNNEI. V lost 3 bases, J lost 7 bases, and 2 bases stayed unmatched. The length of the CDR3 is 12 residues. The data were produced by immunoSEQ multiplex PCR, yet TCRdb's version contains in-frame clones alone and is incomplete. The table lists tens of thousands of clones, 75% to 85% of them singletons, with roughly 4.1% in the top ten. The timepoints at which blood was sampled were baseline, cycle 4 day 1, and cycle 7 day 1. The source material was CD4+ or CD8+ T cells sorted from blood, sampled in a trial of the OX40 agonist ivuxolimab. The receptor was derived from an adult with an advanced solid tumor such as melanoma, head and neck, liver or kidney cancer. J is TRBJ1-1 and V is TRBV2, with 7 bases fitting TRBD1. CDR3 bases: TGTGCCAGCAGTGATAGGGGGCTTGAAGCTTTCTTT. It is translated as CASSDRGLEAFF.